This T cell receptor beta chain was obtained from a study of post-analysis software for immune sequencing data. Turning to the study itself: The study covered relapsing-remitting, secondary progressive and progressive-relapsing courses of multiple sclerosis. Study results and limitations: Strong same-batch co-clustering of samples appeared with F measure clustering. Five or six TRBV segments appeared more often in patients than in controls, and TRBV5-6, TRBV5-1 and TRBV20-1 were among these. For normalized Chao1 diversity, multiple sclerosis patients scored significantly lower than controls did.

Researchers reported that TCR beta cDNA libraries carried unique molecular identifiers. When about 0.95 to 10 million T cells were used, they gave approximately 450,000 cDNA molecules. TCRdb used MiXCR to reprocess the PCR reads, holding one entry per CDR3 protein. The sample includes 250,000 to 300,000 distinct CDR3 sequences, 30% to 45% of them seen just once. The sample holds many counts of this clonotype. The antigen remains unidentified. V shed 5 bases, J shed 7 bases, and the junction held 7 bases outside the gene matches. This CDR3 spans 14 amino acids. Germline values: CDR1 KGHDR, CDR2 SFDVKD. Material: blood. The rearrangement uses TRBV24-1 and TRBJ1-2; 9 bases align to TRBD1. The origin of this receptor is a girl between 5 and 17 years old with multiple sclerosis. The DNA of the CDR3 is TGTGCCACCAGTGGAGACAGGGGGACGGTTGGCTACACCTTC. Its translation: CATSGDRGTVGYTF.